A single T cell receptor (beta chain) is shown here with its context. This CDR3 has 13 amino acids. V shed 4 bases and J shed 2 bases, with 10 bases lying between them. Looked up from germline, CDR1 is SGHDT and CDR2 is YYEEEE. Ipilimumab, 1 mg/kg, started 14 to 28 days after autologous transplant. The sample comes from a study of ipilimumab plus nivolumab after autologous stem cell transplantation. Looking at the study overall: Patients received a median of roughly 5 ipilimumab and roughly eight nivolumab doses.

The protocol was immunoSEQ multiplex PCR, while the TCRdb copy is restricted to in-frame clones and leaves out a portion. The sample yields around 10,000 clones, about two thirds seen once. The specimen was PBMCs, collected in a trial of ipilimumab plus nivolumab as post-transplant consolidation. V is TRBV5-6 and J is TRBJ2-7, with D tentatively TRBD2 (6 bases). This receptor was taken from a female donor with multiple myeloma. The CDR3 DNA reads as TGTGCCAGCAGCCGGGAGAGGGCCTACGAGCAGTACTTC. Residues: CASSRERAYEQYF. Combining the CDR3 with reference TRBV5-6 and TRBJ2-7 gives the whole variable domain DAGVTQSPTHLIKTRGQQVTLRCSPKSGHDTVSWYQQALGQGPQFIFQYYEEEERQRGNFPDRFSGHQFPNYSSELNVNALLLGDSALYLCASSRERAYEQYFGPGTRLTVT.